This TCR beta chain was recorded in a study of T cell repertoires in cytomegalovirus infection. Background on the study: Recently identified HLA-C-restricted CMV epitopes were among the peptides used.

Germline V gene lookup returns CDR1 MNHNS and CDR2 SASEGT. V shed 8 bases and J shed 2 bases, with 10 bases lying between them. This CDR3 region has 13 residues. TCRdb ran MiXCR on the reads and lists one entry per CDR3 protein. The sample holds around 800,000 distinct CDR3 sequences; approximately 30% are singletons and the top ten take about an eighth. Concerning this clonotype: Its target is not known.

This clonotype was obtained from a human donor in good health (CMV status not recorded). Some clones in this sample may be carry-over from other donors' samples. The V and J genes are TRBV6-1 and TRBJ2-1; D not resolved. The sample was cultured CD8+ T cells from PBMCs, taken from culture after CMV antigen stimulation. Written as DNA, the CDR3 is TGTGCCAGCTCACCAGCCCCCTACAATGAGCAGTTCTTC. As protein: CASSPAPYNEQFF.